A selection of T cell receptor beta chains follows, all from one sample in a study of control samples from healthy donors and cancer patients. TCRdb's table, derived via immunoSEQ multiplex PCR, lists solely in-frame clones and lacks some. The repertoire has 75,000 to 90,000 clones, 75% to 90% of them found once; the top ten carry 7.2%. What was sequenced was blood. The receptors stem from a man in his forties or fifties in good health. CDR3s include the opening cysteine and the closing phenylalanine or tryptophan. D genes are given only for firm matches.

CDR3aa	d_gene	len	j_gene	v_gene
CATWAAVGGEQYF	.	13	TRBJ2-7	TRBV6-5
CASSQDPPTSAEQYF	.	15	TRBJ2-7	TRBV4-1
CATSRGDSGNTIYF	.	14	TRBJ1-3	TRBV15
CASLVGGLGNEQFF	.	14	TRBJ2-1	TRBV11-2
CASRPDRFSYEQYF	.	14	TRBJ2-7	TRBV2
CSVFGTATGNTIYF	TRBD1	14	TRBJ1-3	TRBV29-1
CASSYGGSGQGTLHF	.	15	TRBJ1-6	TRBV6-5
CASSTHNLGTGGGSFGTQYF	TRBD1	20	TRBJ2-5	TRBV9
CSVGDRTEAFF	TRBD1	11	TRBJ1-1	TRBV29-1
CASSGLAGRTDTQYF	TRBD2	15	TRBJ2-3	TRBV6-4
CASSLLGGHITGELFF	.	16	TRBJ2-2	TRBV7-3
CASSVAGQASTDTQYF	.	16	TRBJ2-3	TRBV9
CASSPGGGLTGELFF	TRBD2	15	TRBJ2-2	TRBV3-1/TRBV3-2
CASSQDSQGYNSPLHF	.	16	TRBJ1-6	TRBV4-3
CASSILSGGGQPQHF	.	15	TRBJ1-5	TRBV19
CAWNTYDNEQFF	.	12	TRBJ2-1	TRBV30
CASSLAVNSPLHF	.	13	TRBJ1-6	TRBV7-2
CASSLATFRRGGASQYF	.	17	TRBJ2-5	TRBV5-6
CASIRLANTGELFF	.	14	TRBJ2-2	TRBV6-5
CASSRDFRYEQYF	.	13	TRBJ2-7	TRBV7-2
CASSLREGRSYEQYF	TRBD2	15	TRBJ2-7	TRBV7-8
CATSKTGPSGSGANVLTF	.	18	TRBJ2-6	TRBV18
CASSVELWEKLFF	.	13	TRBJ1-4	TRBV6-4
CASSVGGAEQFF	.	12	TRBJ2-1	TRBV9
CASPESSGNTIYF	.	13	TRBJ1-3	TRBV19
CASTRDRESSYGYTF	TRBD1	15	TRBJ1-2	TRBV4-2
CASSLEGGRTEAFF	.	14	TRBJ1-1	TRBV7-9
CAWSADSYNEQFF	.	13	TRBJ2-1	TRBV30
CATSEGQGNSPLHF	TRBD1	14	TRBJ1-6	TRBV24-1
CASRRTGNYGYTF	TRBD1	13	TRBJ1-2	TRBV6-5
CASSRYTSRQVQSSGNTIYF	.	20	TRBJ1-3	TRBV6-6
CASTVAYSNYGYTF	.	14	TRBJ1-2	TRBV2
CASSHEMLYGYTF	.	13	TRBJ1-2	TRBV6-2/TRBV6-3
CASSLASGVVLYF	.	13	TRBJ1-3	TRBV7-9
CASSPSLSTNEKLFF	.	15	TRBJ1-4	TRBV19
CASRGQGSYTF	.	11	TRBJ1-2	TRBV27
CASSPSGSPTDTQYF	.	15	TRBJ2-3	TRBV5-4
CASRPTPRTGTGELFF	TRBD1	16	TRBJ2-2	TRBV7-2
CASSQSRGTEAFF	.	13	TRBJ1-1	TRBV18
CASSLATGEGNQPQHF	TRBD1	16	TRBJ1-5	TRBV4-2
CASSLTGTAHSGYTF	TRBD1	15	TRBJ1-2	TRBV5-1
CASSARDAPYEQYF	.	14	TRBJ2-7	TRBV3-1/TRBV3-2
CASSPQGFPGQETQYF	.	16	TRBJ2-5	TRBV7-3
CASSIDLAVMPYNEQFF	.	17	TRBJ2-1	TRBV19